Listed below are T cell receptor beta chains from one sample, sequenced in a study of blood T cells in healthy people across ages. TCRdb fed the 5' RACE reads into MiXCR, producing one record per CDR3 protein. This table has fewer than 1.5 million distinct CDR3 sequences, around 42% appearing once. The specimen sequenced was blood. The origin of the receptors is a woman between 18 and 29 years old in good health. Both conserved end residues are part of each CDR3. Each record gives: clone size, J gene, D gene, V gene, CDR3 protein, CDR3 DNA. D genes are given only for firm matches. Only some rows state a clone size, as once, few, many or a class for expanded clones.

>few|TRBJ1-6|TRBD1|TRBV7-9
CASSLTGENSPLHF
TGTGCCAGCAGCTTAACAGGGGAGAATTCACCCCTCCACTTT
>-|TRBJ1-4|TRBD1|TRBV6-4
CASRATDRGTNEKLFF
TGTGCCAGCCGTGCTACGGACAGGGGTACTAATGAAAAACTGTTTTTT
>few|TRBJ2-7|-|TRBV6-2/TRBV6-3
CASSYFDEQYF
TGTGCCAGCAGTTATTTTGACGAGCAGTACTTC
>-|TRBJ2-1|TRBD2|TRBV3-1
CASSQPPSSGRSNEQFF
TGTGCCAGCAGCCAACCCCCCTCTAGCGGGAGATCCAATGAGCAGTTCTTC
>-|TRBJ2-3|TRBD2|TRBV7-2
CASSQRTGGGTATDTQYF
TGTGCCAGCAGCCAAAGAACGGGCGGGGGTACAGCCACAGATACGCAGTATTTT
>-|TRBJ2-2|TRBD2|TRBV9
CASSRSGGAANTGELFF
TGTGCCAGCAGCCGTAGCGGGGGGGCCGCGAACACCGGGGAGCTGTTTTTT
>many|TRBJ2-5|-|TRBV29-1
CSVHRTGETQYF
TGCAGCGTTCACCGGACGGGAGAGACCCAGTACTTC
>-|TRBJ2-5|-|TRBV5-1
CASSQGTFQETQHF
TGCGCCAGCAGCCAAGGGACTTTCCAAGAGACCCAGCACTTC
>-|TRBJ1-1|-|TRBV7-7
CASSHQMNTEAFF
TGTGCCAGCAGCCACCAAATGAACACTGAAGCTTTCTTT
>few|TRBJ1-1|-|TRBV3-1
CASSQFLGGDTEAFF
TGTGCCAGCAGCCAATTCCTGGGCGGGGACACTGAAGCTTTCTTT
>-|TRBJ1-2|-|TRBV7-2
CASSFAGGYTF
TGTGCCAGCAGCTTTGCAGGAGGCTACACCTTC
>-|TRBJ1-1|-|TRBV5-1
CASSFDDTLLTEAFF
TGCGCCAGCAGCTTTGATGACACCCTTCTGACTGAAGCTTTCTTT
>few|TRBJ2-3|-|TRBV4-2
CASSQDSSPDTQYF
TGTGCCAGCAGCCAAGACAGCAGCCCAGATACGCAGTATTTT
>few|TRBJ2-3|-|TRBV6-6
CASSDPTPDTQYF
TGTGCCAGCAGTGACCCAACCCCAGATACGCAGTATTTT
>-|TRBJ2-1|TRBD2|TRBV27
CASSLSPRTSSLYNEQFF
TGTGCCAGCAGTTTATCCCCCCGGACTAGCAGCCTTTACAATGAGCAGTTCTTC
>-|TRBJ1-3|TRBD1|TRBV7-9
CASSYSGQGAHSGNTIYF
TGTGCCAGCAGCTACAGCGGACAGGGGGCGCATTCAGGAAACACCATATATTTT
>-|TRBJ1-1|-|TRBV21-1
CASSILPVTGEGAFF
TGTGCCAGCAGCATCCTTCCGGTGACGGGGGAAGGAGCTTTCTTT
>few|TRBJ2-1|-|TRBV6-5
CASSYSWQHNEQFF
TGTGCCAGCAGTTACTCGTGGCAGCACAATGAGCAGTTCTTC
>few|TRBJ1-6|-|TRBV12-3/TRBV12-4
CASSLSEYNSPLHF
TGTGCCAGCAGCCTGTCTGAGTATAATTCACCCCTCCACTTT
>few|TRBJ1-5|TRBD1|TRBV5-1
CAISTGGNQPQHF
TGCGCCATTTCTACAGGGGGCAATCAGCCCCAGCATTTT
>-|TRBJ2-7|-|TRBV28
CASSRGPIYEQYF
TGTGCCAGCAGTCGAGGGCCGATCTACGAGCAGTACTTC
>-|TRBJ2-1|TRBD1|TRBV29-1
CSVAPGTGDRNEQFF
TGCAGCGTTGCCCCCGGGACAGGAGACCGCAATGAGCAGTTCTTC
>-|TRBJ1-6|-|TRBV20-1
CSASVNLNNSPLHF
TGCAGTGCTAGCGTGAACCTCAATAATTCACCCCTCCACTTT
>few|TRBJ2-7|-|TRBV9
CASSNTGEQYF
TGTGCCAGCAGCAACACGGGGGAGCAGTACTTC
>-|TRBJ2-1|-|TRBV5-1
CASSPTSGASPGNEQFF
TGCGCCAGCAGCCCGACCTCCGGGGCCTCCCCCGGCAATGAGCAGTTCTTC
>few|TRBJ1-2|-|TRBV6-2/TRBV6-3
CASSYGGNGYTF
TGTGCCAGCAGTTACGGGGGAAATGGCTACACCTTC
>-|TRBJ1-5|-|TRBV30
CAWSVDKPQHF
TGTGCCTGGAGTGTAGATAAGCCCCAGCATTTT
>few|TRBJ2-1|TRBD2|TRBV18
CASAQLAVSYNEQFF
TGTGCCAGCGCCCAACTAGCGGTTTCCTACAATGAGCAGTTCTTC
>few|TRBJ2-1|-|TRBV5-1
CASSSVINEQFF
TGCGCCAGCAGCTCAGTCATTAATGAGCAGTTCTTC
>-|TRBJ2-3|-|TRBV3-1
CASSMRTQQDTQYF
TGTGCCAGCAGCATGAGGACCCAGCAGGATACGCAGTATTTT
>-|TRBJ2-3|-|TRBV4-1
CASSQDRGSATDTQYF
TGCGCCAGCAGCCAAGATAGGGGCTCGGCCACAGATACGCAGTATTTT
>many|TRBJ1-1|-|TRBV20-1
CSANRPPSAEAFF
TGCAGTGCTAACCGACCCCCCTCGGCTGAAGCTTTCTTT
>few|TRBJ2-1|TRBD1|TRBV20-1
CSARGQGWVNEQFF
TGCAGTGCTAGAGGACAGGGCTGGGTAAATGAGCAGTTCTTC
>-|TRBJ2-3|-|TRBV7-7
CASSPEGRPTDTQYF
TGTGCCAGCAGCCCTGAGGGGCGACCCACAGATACGCAGTATTTT